Following are 29 T cell receptor beta chains from one sample sequenced in a study of T-cell reconstitution after alpha-beta-depleted transplantation in children. Unique molecular identifiers were used to barcode this TCRbeta library. TCRdb analysed the PCR reads with MiXCR anew, one entry per CDR3 protein. The data contain 200,000 to 300,000 distinct CDR3 sequences, roughly 23% of them seen just once; the ten biggest clones take up around 2.5%. Material: PBMCs, obtained before TCRalphabeta/CD19-depleted stem cell transplant. Receptors originate from a girl aged 2-9 years with Fanconi anemia, due to receive a stem cell transplant.

At least ten counts were recorded for this clonotype. This chain connects TRBV5-1 to TRBJ1-1; 8 positions agree with TRBD1. J lost 3 bases, V lost 4 bases, and 8 bases had no gene match. Germline lookup yields CDR1 SGHRS and CDR2 YFSETQ. CDR3 size: 15 residues. CDR3 DNA: TGCGCCAGCAGCGCCCGGACAGGGACGGACACTGAAGCTTTCTTT. It encodes CASSARTGTDTEAFF.

This clonotype was recorded once. The chain is built from TRBV29-1 and TRBJ2-1, with 9 bases that match TRBD1. CDR1 is SQVTM and CDR2 is ANQGSEA in the germline V gene. The length of the CDR3 is 16 residues. The trim removed 7 bases at V and 4 bases at J, leaving 14 bases unmatched. The CDR3 DNA reads as TGCAGCGGCGCCTCCGGGACAGGGATTCCTTACAATGAGCAGTTCTTC. Translating gives CSGASGTGIPYNEQFF.

The chain carries TRBV5-6 and TRBJ2-7; D remains ambiguous. Germline V CDR1 and CDR2: SGHDT, YYEEEE. V was shortened by 0 bases and J by 7 bases, with 11 bases between the two germline ends. This CDR3 is 13 amino acids long. CDR3 coding DNA: TGTGCCAGCAGCTTGGGGACCTTTAGGGAGCAGTACTTC. This sequence encodes CASSLGTFREQYF.

This clonotype has at least ten counts. This chain connects TRBV29-1 to TRBJ2-5; tentative D call: TRBD2 (6 bases). This CDR3 has 13 amino acids. Per the germline V gene, CDR1 is SQVTM and CDR2 is ANQGSEA. The V and J ends lost 5 bases and 4 bases respectively, with 14 bases between them. The CDR3 DNA reads as TGCAGCGTTCCTCGGGGGATTTTAGAGACCCAGTACTTC. Protein sequence: CSVPRGILETQYF.

This chain connects TRBV7-2 to TRBJ2-2; D ambiguous. The CDR3 consists of 14 residues. CDR1 SGHTA and CDR2 FQGNSA come from the germline V gene. V was pared by 3 bases and J by 1 base, with 6 bases between. In DNA, the CDR3 is TGTGCCAGCAGCTTCAGACGGAACACCGGGGAGCTGTTTTTT. This sequence encodes CASSFRRNTGELFF.

This clonotype has ten or more counts. For the CDR3, the DNA is TGCAGCGCCGAAGCGGGAGAAGAGACCCAGTACTTC. Amino acid sequence: CSAEAGEETQYF. The genes are TRBV29-1 and TRBJ2-5; 8 bases fit TRBD2. The J segment lost 3 bases and the V segment lost 7 bases, leaving 4 bases of the junction unmatched. The CDR3 totals 12 residues. Germline CDR1 SQVTM, CDR2 ANQGSEA.

This sequence joins TRBV23-1 and TRBJ2-7, with 10 positions matching TRBD1. TRBV23-1 is an open reading frame whose function is uncertain. CDR3 length: 15 amino acids. The junction had 7 bases not matched to a gene; V was cut back by 3 bases and J by 5 bases. CDR3 amino acids: CASSQRDRGKNEQYF. The DNA of the CDR3 is TGCGCCAGCAGTCAGCGGGACAGGGGCAAGAACGAGCAGTACTTC.

This clonotype was observed many times. CDR3: CASSLGPSPTDTQYF. CDR3 sequence (DNA): TGTGCCAGCAGCTTGGGACCTAGCCCCACAGATACGCAGTATTTT. The gene calls are TRBV5-6 and TRBJ2-3; maybe TRBD2 (5 bases). Looked up from germline, CDR1 is SGHDT and CDR2 is YYEEEE. Trimming removed 0 bases at V and 2 bases at J, with 10 bases between. This CDR3 is 15 amino acids long.

This clonotype was found a few times. The chain has TRBV15 and TRBJ1-1, with a tentative D call TRBD1 (5 bases). Germline V gives CDR1 LNHNV, CDR2 YYDKDF (reference sequence). This CDR3 is built from 15 residues. V was pared by 0 bases and J by 5 bases, with 13 bases between. This chain's CDR3 is CATSRDLGAGTEAFF. For the CDR3, the DNA is TGTGCCACCAGCAGAGATTTAGGGGCAGGGACTGAAGCTTTCTTT.

This clonotype was counted ten times or more. The chain has TRBV29-1 and TRBJ2-1, with 8 bases fitting TRBD2. Germline V lookup: CDR1 SQVTM, CDR2 ANQGSEA. Trimming took 4 bases from V and 4 from J; bases not matched to a gene: 3. This CDR3 has 13 amino acids. The chain's CDR3 is CSVGSGAYNEQFF. In DNA, the CDR3 is TGCAGCGTTGGTAGCGGGGCTTACAATGAGCAGTTCTTC.

V is TRBV25-1 and J is TRBJ2-2; 9 bases map to TRBD1. The junction had 8 bases not matched to a gene; V was cut back by 4 bases and J by 5 bases. Germline CDR1 is MGHDK and CDR2 is SYGVNS. This CDR3 is 16 amino acids long. The CDR3 is CASSGGTGNPTGELFF. DNA of the CDR3: TGTGCCAGCAGTGGTGGGACAGGGAACCCTACCGGGGAGCTGTTTTTT.

This clonotype was observed at least ten times. The V call is TRBV12-3 or TRBV12-4, the J call TRBJ2-7; no firm D call. Trimming shortened V by 3 bases and J by 0 bases, and 12 bases separated the two germline ends. The CDR3 is 15 residues long. The CDR3 nucleotides read TGTGCCAGCAGTTTGTCCTGGGAAAACTCCTACGAGCAGTACTTC. Translation: CASSLSWENSYEQYF.

This rearrangement joins TRBV7-8 to TRBJ2-5; D gene uncertain. Germline CDR1 reads SGHVS; CDR2 reads FQNEAQ. V shed 5 bases and J shed 3 bases, with 16 bases lying between them. The CDR3 length is 15 residues. CDR3 region: CASSPLHRAEETQYF. The CDR3 coding sequence is TGTGCCAGCAGCCCGCTACATCGGGCCGAAGAGACCCAGTACTTC.

This chain uses TRBV12-3 or TRBV12-4 with TRBJ2-1, with D perhaps TRBD1 (6 bases). Trimming removed 5 bases at V and 9 bases at J, with 14 bases between. The CDR3 is 13 amino acids. CDR3 sequence (DNA): TGTGCCAGCAGTGTGGGACAACGGATTGAGCAGTTCTTC. Its protein product is CASSVGQRIEQFF.

The rearrangement links TRBV9 to TRBJ2-3; a possible D gene is TRBD2 (5 bases). The V end was cut by 0 bases, the J end by 0 bases, with 11 bases between. CDR1 and CDR2 from the germline V gene are SGDLS and YYNGEE. The CDR3 has 16 residues. Here the CDR3 DNA reads TGTGCCAGCAGCGTAGAAGGGCGCGGGAGCACAGATACGCAGTATTTT. Amino acid sequence: CASSVEGRGSTDTQYF.

This clonotype was detected many times. The chain links TRBV7-2 to TRBJ2-2; 7 bases are a match to TRBD1. Germline CDR1 reads SGHTA; CDR2 reads FQGNSA. The CDR3 spans 16 residues. J gave up 7 bases and V 4 bases, and 12 bases lay outside the gene matches. CDR3 sequence: CASSSPTLQGSGELFF. The CDR3 DNA follows: TGTGCCAGCAGCTCGCCTACCCTACAGGGGAGCGGGGAGCTGTTTTTT.

This clonotype showed up many times. The V and J genes are TRBV5-1 and TRBJ1-4; TRBD1 is a possible D gene (5 bases). Germline V lookup: CDR1 SGHRS, CDR2 YFSETQ. CDR3 length equals 15 residues. V lost 2 bases and J lost 5, with 13 bases in between. The CDR3: CASSFGQGPNEKLFF. The CDR3 nucleotides read TGCGCCAGCAGCTTCGGGCAGGGACCGAATGAAAAACTGTTTTTT.

This chain links TRBV20-1 with TRBJ2-5; possibly TRBD2 for D (5 bases). CDR3 size: 15 residues. The V and J ends lost 0 bases and 5 bases respectively, with 16 bases between them. The germline V gene encodes CDR1 DFQATT and CDR2 SNEGSKA (reference sequence). CDR3: CSARDAGIGQETQYF. The CDR3 DNA reads TGCAGTGCTAGAGACGCCGGGATAGGGCAGGAGACCCAGTACTTC.

This clonotype occurred many times. The gene calls are TRBV24-1 and TRBJ2-5; D unresolved. This CDR3 contains 13 residues. V dropped 3 bases and J dropped 5 bases, with 9 bases sitting between them. Germline V gene data show CDR1 as KGHDR and CDR2 as SFDVKD. The CDR3 DNA sequence: TGTGCCACCAGTGATCCCGGGTGGGAGACCCAGTACTTC. Its translation is CATSDPGWETQYF.

This chain uses TRBV20-1 with TRBJ2-7; TRBD2 matches at 13 bases. V was pared by 2 bases and J by 5 bases, with 3 bases of the junction left unmatched. Germline-derived CDR1 and CDR2 are DFQATT and SNEGSKA (reference sequence). This CDR3 is 14 amino acids long. CDR3 sequence reads: CSARRTSGSNEQYF. Written as DNA, the CDR3 is TGCAGTGCTAGAAGGACTAGCGGGAGTAACGAGCAGTACTTC.

This clonotype has just a few counts. The chain has TRBV6-1 and TRBJ1-2; 7 bases match TRBD1. The germline V gene encodes CDR1 MNHNS and CDR2 SASEGT. Unmatched junction bases numbered 0, after V lost 4 bases and J lost 4 bases. The CDR3 contains 12 residues. The chain's CDR3 is CASSAGGYGYTF. CDR3 in DNA: TGTGCCAGCAGTGCAGGGGGCTATGGCTACACCTTC.

This clonotype was seen repeatedly, ten times or more. The chain has TRBV29-1 and TRBJ2-7; 9 bases are shared with TRBD2. V was clipped by 6 bases and J by 3 bases; unmatched bases: 12. There are 15 residues in the CDR3. CDR1 is SQVTM, CDR2 ANQGSEA, per germline. CDR3 region: CSVVGSLAGLYEQYF. CDR3 DNA: TGCAGCGTAGTGGGAAGTCTAGCGGGACTCTACGAGCAGTACTTC.

Ten or more counts support this clonotype. The V gene is TRBV6-4, the J gene TRBJ2-1, with 11 bases identical to TRBD2. V shed 2 bases, J shed 12 bases, and the junction held 9 bases outside the gene matches. The CDR3 is 15 residues long. Germline CDR1 reads MRHNA; CDR2 reads SNTAGT. The CDR3 DNA sequence: TGTGCCAGCAGTGACATTGGGACTAGCGGACGAAGGCAGTTCTTC. This translates into CASSDIGTSGRRQFF.

There are many counts of this clonotype. J is TRBJ1-1 and V is TRBV6-5, with D unclear. The CDR3 loop spans 13 amino acids. With 8 bases removed from V and 1 base from J, the gap between germline ends came to 11 bases. Germline V CDR1 and CDR2: MNHEY, SVGAGI. The CDR3 here is CASSLTENTEAFF. As DNA, the CDR3 is TGTGCCAGCTCTTTGACGGAGAACACTGAAGCTTTCTTT.

The V and J genes are TRBV7-3 and TRBJ2-7; D possibly corresponds to TRBD2 (6 bases). The CDR3 extends over 15 amino acids. Trimming removed 4 bases from V and 0 bases from J, with 13 bases in between. CDR1 and CDR2 (germline): SGHTA, FQGTGA. CDR3 nucleotide sequence: TGTGCCAGCAGCTCATTCCTAGCGATCTCCTACGAGCAGTACTTC. Protein sequence: CASSSFLAISYEQYF.

In this sample, this clonotype turned up many times. The chain joins TRBV9 to TRBJ2-7; D tentatively reads TRBD1 or TRBD2 (5 bases each). Germline-derived CDR1 and CDR2 are SGDLS and YYNGEE. V was cut by 0 bases and J by 3 bases, with 7 bases left in between. This CDR3 contains 13 residues. CDR3: CASSVGDGYEQYF. The DNA of the CDR3 is TGTGCCAGCAGCGTAGGGGACGGCTACGAGCAGTACTTC.

The sample holds a few counts of this clonotype. The chain links TRBV3-1 to TRBJ2-7; unclear D gene. The germline CDR1 and CDR2 sequences are LGHDT and YNNKEL (reference sequence). V lost 2 bases, J lost 3 bases, and 5 bases lay in between. The CDR3 spans 12 residues. The CDR3 region has the DNA TGTGCCAGCAGCCAATTAGACTACGAGCAGTACTTC. It translates to CASSQLDYEQYF.

This clonotype was seen a handful of times. The chain employs TRBV7-3 and TRBJ1-1; perhaps TRBD1 as D (6 bases). This CDR3 is 15 amino acids long. Germline values: CDR1 SGHTA, CDR2 FQGTGA. Trimming removed 5 bases at V and 1 base at J, with 14 bases between. The CDR3 reads CASSLLPRGNTEAFF. The CDR3 DNA follows: TGTGCCAGCAGCCTACTCCCCAGGGGGAACACTGAAGCTTTCTTT.

This clonotype has at least ten counts. V and J are TRBV7-6 and TRBJ2-3, with D maybe TRBD1 (5 bases). The length of the CDR3 is 14 residues. Looked up from germline, CDR1 is SGHVS and CDR2 is FNYEAQ. V was cut by 5 bases and J by 4 bases, with 13 bases left in between. CDR3 sequence (DNA): TGTGCCAGCAGCCAGCGACAGTCCGCAGATACGCAGTATTTT. This encodes CASSQRQSADTQYF.